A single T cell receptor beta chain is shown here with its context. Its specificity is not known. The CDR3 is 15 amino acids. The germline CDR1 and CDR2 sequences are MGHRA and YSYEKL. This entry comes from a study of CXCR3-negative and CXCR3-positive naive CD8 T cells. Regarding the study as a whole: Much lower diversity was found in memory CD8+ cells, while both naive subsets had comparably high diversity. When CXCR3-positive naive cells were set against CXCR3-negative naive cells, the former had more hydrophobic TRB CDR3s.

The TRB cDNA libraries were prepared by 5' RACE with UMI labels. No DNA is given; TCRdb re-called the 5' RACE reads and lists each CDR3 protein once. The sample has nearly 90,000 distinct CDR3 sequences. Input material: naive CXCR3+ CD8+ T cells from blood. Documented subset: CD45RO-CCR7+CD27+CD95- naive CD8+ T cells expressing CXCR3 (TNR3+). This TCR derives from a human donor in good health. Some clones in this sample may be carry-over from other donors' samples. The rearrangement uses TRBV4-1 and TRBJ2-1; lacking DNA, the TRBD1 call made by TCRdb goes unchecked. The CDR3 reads CASSLGAVGINEQFF.